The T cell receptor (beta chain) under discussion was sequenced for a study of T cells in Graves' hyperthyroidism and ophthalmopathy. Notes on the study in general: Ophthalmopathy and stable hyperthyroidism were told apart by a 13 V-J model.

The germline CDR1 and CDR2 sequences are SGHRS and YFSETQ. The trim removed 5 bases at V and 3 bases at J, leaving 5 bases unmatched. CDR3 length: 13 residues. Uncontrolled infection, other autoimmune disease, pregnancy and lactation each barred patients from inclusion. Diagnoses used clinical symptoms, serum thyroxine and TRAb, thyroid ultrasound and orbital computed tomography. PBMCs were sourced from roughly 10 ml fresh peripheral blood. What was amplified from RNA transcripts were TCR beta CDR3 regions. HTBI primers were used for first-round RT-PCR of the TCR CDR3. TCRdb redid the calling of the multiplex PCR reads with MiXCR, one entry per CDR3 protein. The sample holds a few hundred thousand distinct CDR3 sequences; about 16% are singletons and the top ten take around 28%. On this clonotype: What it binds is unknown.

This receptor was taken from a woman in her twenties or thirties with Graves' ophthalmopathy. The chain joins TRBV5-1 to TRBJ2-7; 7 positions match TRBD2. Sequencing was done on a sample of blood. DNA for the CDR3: TGCGCCAGCAGTGGGCTAGCGGACTACGAGCAGTACTTC. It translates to CASSGLADYEQYF. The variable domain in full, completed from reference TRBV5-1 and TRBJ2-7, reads KAGVTQTPRYLIKTRGQQVTLSCSPISGHRSVSWYQQTPGQGLQFLFEYFSETQRNKGNFPGRFSGRQFSNSRSEMNVSTLELGDSALYLCASSGLADYEQYFGPGTRLTVT.